This TCR beta chain was recovered during a study of T cell changes during pregnancy in multiple sclerosis. Libraries were prepared by immunoSEQ multiplex PCR; TCRdb keeps only in-frame clonotypes and omits some of them. This table holds 20,000 to 30,000 clones, 89% found once. Trimming removed 4 bases from V and 3 bases from J, with 9 bases in between. Germline V gene lookup returns CDR1 LGHNA and CDR2 YSLEER. The CDR3 has 13 amino acids. The TCR originated in a female donor with multiple sclerosis, enrolled in a pregnancy study. The chain employs TRBV4-3 and TRBJ1-2, with D perhaps matching TRBD1 (5 bases). The sample in question was CD8+ T cells from peripheral blood mononuclear cells, obtained in the second trimester of pregnancy. The CDR3 DNA reads TGCGCCAGCAGCCGGCAGGGCTACTATGGCTACACCTTC. This encodes CASSRQGYYGYTF.